The 21 T cell receptor beta chains below all came from one sample that was sequenced in a study of T cell clonality in common variable immunodeficiency. This table comes from immunoSEQ multiplex PCR, and its TCRdb copy is limited to in-frame clones, with some not included. The sample includes around 9,200 clones, none of them occurring once. These receptors lack a known antigen. General study findings and limits: Common variable immunodeficiency TCR beta sequences reportedly had fewer deletions and N-nucleotide insertions.

Sequencing was carried out using peripheral blood mononuclear cells. The receptors were gathered from a human donor with common variable immunodeficiency.

This clone was detected many times. The read falls 3 residues short of the CDR3 end, and the missing part is taken from the germline J gene. The chain employs TRBV29-1 and TRBJ1-1; TRBD1 might be the D (5 bases). The CDR3 spans 12 residues. With 4 bases removed from V and 0 bases from J, the gap between germline ends came to 6 bases. Germline V CDR1 and CDR2: SQVTM, ANQGSEA. The covered CDR3 bases are TGCAGCGTTGGACAGCTGAACACTGAA. Translation: CSVGQLNTE. The whole CDR3 is CSVGQLNTEAFF.

This clone was counted ten times or more. The sequence runs out 3 residues before the end of the CDR3; the remainder is reconstructed from the germline J gene. The gene calls are TRBV5-5 and TRBJ2-2; the D is unclear. The CDR3 is 14 amino acids. The V and J ends lost 6 bases and 6 bases respectively, with 15 bases between them. Germline assignment: CDR1 SGHKS and CDR2 YYEKEE (reference sequence). The CDR3 loop is CASTLPSTAGELFF. The sequenced part of the CDR3 DNA is TGTGCCAGCACCCTTCCAAGTACAGCCGGGGAG. The full variable domain, completed using reference TRBV5-5 and TRBJ2-2, is DAGVTQSPTHLIKTRGQQVTLRCSPISGHKSVSWYQQVLGQGPQFIFQYYEKEERGRGNFPDRFSARQFPNYSSELNVNALLLGDSALYLCASTLPSTAGELFFGEGSRLTVL.

The sample holds many counts of this clone. The read ends 3 residues shy of where the CDR3 ends; the end is completed using the germline J gene. This chain joins TRBV19 and TRBJ2-1; 10 bases are shared with TRBD2. V was clipped by 4 bases and J by 4 bases; unmatched bases: 4. This CDR3 has 15 residues. Germline CDR1 and CDR2: LNHDA and SQIVND (reference sequence). CDR3: CASSTGTSVYNEQFF. The sequenced CDR3 bases are TGTGCCAGTAGTACCGGGACTAGCGTATACAATGAG.

There are many counts of this clone. The read is 3 residues too short to cover the CDR3 end, so that end is filled in from the germline J gene. This sequence joins TRBV5-1 and TRBJ1-5; D gene unclear. The CDR3 length is 15 residues. V was trimmed by 4 bases and J by 7 bases, leaving 18 bases between them. Germline CDR1 is SGHRS and CDR2 is YFSETQ. The CDR3 bases that were read are TGCGCCAGCAGCGAACTGCCGGGTCGGGGACAGCCC. Translated, it gives CASSELPGRGQP. The CDR3 in full is CASSELPGRGQPQHF.

This clone was counted ten times or more. Read coverage stops 3 residues before the CDR3 terminus; the germline J gene supplies the remainder. This chain joins TRBV5-1 and TRBJ1-4; D remains unclear. The V end was cut by 0 bases, the J end by 5 bases, with 14 bases between. The CDR3 covers 16 residues. CDR1 and CDR2 from the germline V gene are SGHRS and YFSETQ. The CDR3 loop reads CASSLEMGAPNEKLFF. The DNA read from the CDR3 is TGCGCCAGCAGCTTGGAGATGGGCGCCCCAAATGAAAAA.

This clone has at least ten counts. Partial CDR3 DNA: TGTGCCAGCTCCCTCAGACAGGCAATGAACACTGAA. It translates to CASSLRQAMNTE. The whole CDR3 sequence is CASSLRQAMNTEAFF. J is TRBJ1-1 and V is TRBV18; TRBD1 might be the D (6 bases). The read gets to within 3 residues of the CDR3 end, and the germline J gene fills in the rest. This CDR3 has 15 amino acids. V was shortened by 6 bases and J by 0 bases, with 14 bases between the two germline ends. Per germline, CDR1 KGHSH and CDR2 LQKENI.

This clone was observed at least ten times. Partial CDR3 DNA: TGTGCCATCCGGGACAGGGCCCGCCCTGGGGCCAACGTC. Translating it yields CAIRDRARPGANV. The complete CDR3 reads CAIRDRARPGANVLTF. This chain joins TRBV6-2 or TRBV6-3 and TRBJ2-6, with 9 bases that match TRBD1. The DNA ends 3 residues before the CDR3 does, and the rest of the CDR3 is filled in from the germline J gene. Germline V lookup: CDR1 MNHEY, CDR2 SVGEGT. J gave up 2 bases and V 10 bases, and 9 bases lay outside the gene matches. This CDR3 spans 16 amino acids.

This clone showed up many times. The read comes to an end 3 residues before the CDR3 does, leaving the germline J gene to fill in the end. V is TRBV20-1 and J is TRBJ2-5; TRBD1 agrees at 10 bases. The CDR3 has 16 residues. Looked up from germline, CDR1 is DFQATT and CDR2 is SNEGSKA (reference sequence). Trimming at V came to 0 bases and at J to 1 base, leaving 5 bases not matched to a gene. The CDR3 loop is CSARDWRQGAQETQYF. The covered CDR3 bases are TGCAGTGCTAGAGATTGGCGACAGGGGGCCCAAGAGACC.

This clone came up many times. The read terminates 3 residues before the CDR3 end, so the remaining end is supplied by the germline J gene. V usage is TRBV4-1 and J usage is TRBJ1-1, with D perhaps TRBD1 (5 bases). This CDR3 is 13 amino acids long. CDR1 and CDR2 from the germline V gene are MGHRA and YSYEKL. The V end lost 6 bases, the J end lost 4 bases, and 12 bases lay between the germline ends. CDR3 bases read: TGCGCCAGCAGGCCCGCGGGGGGCACTGAA. Translating it yields CASRPAGGTE. The entire CDR3 reads CASRPAGGTEAFF.

This clone was recorded at least ten times. The CDR3 extends 3 residues past the end of the read, so its final part is completed from the germline J gene. This chain uses TRBV10-3 with TRBJ2-1, with 7 bases aligning to TRBD2. CDR1 ENHRY and CDR2 SYGVKD come from the germline V gene. This CDR3 has 14 residues. V shed 10 bases and J 9 bases; nucleotides not matched to a gene: 15. CDR3 residues: CATLGGAGVSEQFF. The covered CDR3 bases are TGTGCCACACTCGGGGGTGCGGGAGTTAGTGAG.

This clone was counted ten times or more. The junction does not match germline at one end; this may be a read error. From the germline J gene comes the end of the CDR3, since the read stops 3 residues before it. The chain carries TRBV4-2 and TRBJ1-1; no firm D call. This CDR3 is built from 17 residues. Germline V gene lookup returns CDR1 LGHNA and CDR2 YNFKEQ. The DNA read from the CDR3 is TGCGCCAGCAGCCAAGATGGCGGGGTAGGGTCGGGCACTGAA. Protein product: CASSQDGGVGSGTE. The entire CDR3 reads CASSQDGGVGSGTEAFF.

There are many counts of this clone. CDR3 amino acids: CASSLLGLGLTGELFF. The sequenced CDR3 bases are TGTGCCAGCAGCTTATTAGGGCTTGGGTTGACCGGGGAG. This chain uses TRBV7-3 with TRBJ2-2, with D hard to call. The CDR3 is cut off 3 residues early in the read; its end comes from the germline J gene. The CDR3 is 16 amino acids. Trimming shortened V by 2 bases and J by 5 bases, and 15 bases separated the two germline ends. Germline V gene data show CDR1 as SGHTA and CDR2 as FQGTGA.

This clone was seen repeatedly, ten times or more. The CDR3 end lies 3 residues beyond the end of the read and is filled in from the germline J gene. The chain joins TRBV19 to TRBJ1-2; a possible D gene is TRBD1 (6 bases). The germline V gene encodes CDR1 LNHDA and CDR2 SQIVND (reference sequence). The CDR3 contains 13 residues. CDR3 amino acids: CATSDRTTWGYTF. CDR3 DNA, as far as it was read: TGTGCCACCTCGGACAGAACAACTTGGGGC.

This clone is labeled as medium-sized. The read finishes 3 residues shy of the CDR3 end, and the germline J gene is used to complete it. The J gene is TRBJ2-5, the V gene TRBV7-7, with 8 bases fitting TRBD1. J gave up 5 bases and V 5 bases, and 7 bases lay outside the gene matches. CDR1 SSHAT and CDR2 FNYEAQ come from the germline V gene (reference sequence). The CDR3 totals 14 residues. CDR3 in amino acids: CASSLTGVTETQYF. The sequenced part of the CDR3 DNA is TGTGCCAGCAGCCTGACAGGGGTTACCGAGACC.

This clone was detected a few times. The read ends 3 residues before the CDR3 terminus; that terminus is restored from the germline J gene. V and J are TRBV27 and TRBJ2-7, with 11 bases lining up with TRBD2. This CDR3 contains 14 residues. V lost 6 bases, J lost 2 bases, and 3 bases stayed unmatched. Per the germline V gene, CDR1 is MNHEY and CDR2 is SMNVEV (reference sequence). This CDR3 is CASRLAGAAYEQYF. Incomplete CDR3 DNA: TGTGCCAGCAGACTAGCGGGAGCGGCCTACGAG.

This clone was seen at least ten times. The read terminates 3 residues before the CDR3 end, so the remaining end is supplied by the germline J gene. The chain has TRBV5-1 and TRBJ1-4; D gene unclear. CDR1 and CDR2 (germline): SGHRS, YFSETQ. This CDR3 is 13 amino acids long. V lost 4 bases to trimming and J lost 4 bases, with 8 bases between them. Here the CDR3 reads CASSPSGNEKLFF. The sequenced part of the CDR3 DNA is TGCGCCAGCAGCCCGAGCGGTAATGAAAAA.

There are many counts of this clone. The read ends 3 residues before the CDR3 terminus; that terminus is restored from the germline J gene. The chain recombines TRBV9 with TRBJ2-3; 7 bases align to TRBD1. The V gene end was trimmed by 3 bases and the J gene end by 5 bases; junction bases not matched to a gene: 6. CDR3 length: 14 amino acids. From germline, CDR1 is SGDLS and CDR2 YYNGEE. CDR3 bases read: TGTGCCAGCAGCGCTCGACAGGGTGGAGATACG. Translation: CASSARQGGDT. The whole CDR3 protein is CASSARQGGDTQYF. Combining the CDR3 with reference TRBV9 and TRBJ2-3 gives the whole variable domain DSGVTQTPKHLITATGQRVTLRCSPRSGDLSVYWYQQSLDQGLQFLIQYYNGEERAKGNILERFSAQQFPDLHSELNLSSLELGDSALYFCASSARQGGDTQYFGPGTRLTVL.

There are many counts of this clone. The CDR3 end is not reached by the read, which stops 3 residues before it; the germline J gene fills it in. The chain employs TRBV5-8 and TRBJ1-1; TRBD1 matches at 7 bases. The germline V gene encodes CDR1 SGHTS and CDR2 YDEGEE. The CDR3 has 14 residues. V shed 4 bases, J shed 1 base, and the junction held 4 bases outside the gene matches. The CDR3 DNA, read in part, is TGTGCCAGCAGCATAAGACAGGGGAACACTGAA. Protein product: CASSIRQGNTE. The entire CDR3 is CASSIRQGNTEAFF.

This clone was found many times. From the germline J gene comes the end of the CDR3, since the read stops 3 residues before it. V and J are TRBV20-1 and TRBJ1-1; a weak D match, TRBD1 (6 bases). This CDR3 contains 15 residues. V gave up 8 bases and J gave up 2 bases, with 21 bases separating them. Germline loops: CDR1 DFQATT, CDR2 SNEGSKA (reference sequence). CDR3 sequence: CSYFEGRGVNTEAFF. Partial CDR3 DNA: TGCAGTTACTTTGAGGGCAGGGGAGTAAACACTGAA.

The table lists this clone with many counts. The CDR3 is cut off 3 residues early in the read; its end comes from the germline J gene. V and J are TRBV18 and TRBJ2-7; 11 bases are shared with TRBD2. Per the germline V gene, CDR1 is KGHSH and CDR2 is LQKENI. The J segment lost 5 bases and the V segment lost 4 bases, leaving 1 base of the junction unmatched. The CDR3 contains 13 residues. The covered CDR3 bases are TGTGCCAGCTCACTGGGACTAGCGGACGAG. It codes for CASSLGLADE. From start to end, the CDR3 is CASSLGLADEQYF.

This clone is labeled large (0.1 to 1%). The sequenced fragment ends 3 residues before the CDR3 boundary, so the rest is inferred from the germline J gene. V usage is TRBV20-1 and J usage is TRBJ2-1; TRBD2 might be the D (5 bases). V gave up 3 bases and J gave up 7 bases, with 10 bases separating them. Germline CDR1 and CDR2: DFQATT and SNEGSKA (reference sequence). The CDR3 is 12 residues long. This chain's CDR3 is CSAREIANEQFF. The covered CDR3 bases are TGCAGTGCTAGGGAAATAGCGAATGAG.